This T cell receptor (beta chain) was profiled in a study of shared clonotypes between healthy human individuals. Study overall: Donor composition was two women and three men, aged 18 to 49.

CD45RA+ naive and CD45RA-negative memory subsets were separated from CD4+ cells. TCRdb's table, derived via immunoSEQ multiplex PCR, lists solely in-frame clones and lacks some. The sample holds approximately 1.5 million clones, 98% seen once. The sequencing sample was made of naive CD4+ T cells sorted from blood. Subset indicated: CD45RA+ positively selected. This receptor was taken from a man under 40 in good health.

Written as DNA, the CDR3 is TGTGCCATCAGTGATAGGGGCAATCAGCCCCAGCATTTT. As protein: CAISDRGNQPQHF. The rearrangement links TRBV10-3 to TRBJ1-5; D is undetermined. The CDR3 runs to 13 residues. Germline loops: CDR1 ENHRY, CDR2 SYGVKD. The V end was cut by 3 bases, the J end by 2 bases, with 5 bases between.